Below are 10 T cell receptor beta chains sequenced from a single sample in a study of blood T cells in healthy people across ages. Combining a sample-barcoded 5' primer with a J-beta primer mix, a second PCR ran for roughly 6 to 12 cycles. TCRdb reprocessed the 5' RACE reads with MiXCR, giving one entry per CDR3 protein. Here the sample spans about 1.6 million distinct CDR3 sequences, 34% being singletons. Sequencing used blood. All receptors derive from a woman in her thirties in good health.

This clonotype was counted a few times. This chain connects TRBV30 to TRBJ2-7; 9 bases align to TRBD1. Germline V gene lookup returns CDR1 GTSNPN and CDR2 SVGIG (reference sequence). This CDR3 comprises 14 residues. Losses at the gene ends were 0 bases for V and 7 bases for J; bases not matched to a gene: 7. The CDR3 reads CAWSVLDRGGEQYF. CDR3 DNA: TGTGCCTGGAGTGTACTTGACAGGGGGGGAGAGCAGTACTTC.

This CDR3 reads CASRSSSDEQYF. The DNA of the CDR3 is TGTGCCAGCAGGTCGAGTAGCGACGAGCAGTACTTC. The chain has TRBV12-3 or TRBV12-4 and TRBJ2-7; a weak D match, TRBD2 (5 bases). V lost 6 bases, J lost 5 bases, and 11 bases lay in between. The CDR3 spans 12 residues.

This chain uses TRBV10-3 with TRBJ2-3; 12 bases map to TRBD2. Germline V gene data show CDR1 as ENHRY and CDR2 as SYGVKD. There are 15 residues in the CDR3. With V trimmed by 11 bases and J by 6 bases, 12 bases remained unmatched. CDR3 protein: CALAPASGGVDTQYF. The DNA of the CDR3 is TGTGCCCTAGCCCCGGCTAGCGGGGGGGTGGATACGCAGTATTTT.

This clonotype came up a few times. This chain connects TRBV5-8 to TRBJ2-7, with D possibly called TRBD1 or TRBD2 (5 bases each). V lost 6 bases to trimming and J lost 4 bases, with 20 bases between them. The CDR3 has 15 amino acids. The V gene's germline CDR1 is SGHTS and CDR2 YDEGEE. The CDR3 loop reads CASTHAGTGIYEQYF. The CDR3 DNA follows: TGTGCCAGCACCCATGCCGGGACGGGCATTTACGAGCAGTACTTC.

As to this clonotype: An end of the junction differs from the germline gene, which may be a read error. The chain links TRBV4-2 to TRBJ1-2; no reliable D call. Germline lookup yields CDR1 LGHNA and CDR2 YNFKEQ. The CDR3 is made up of 14 amino acids. CDR3 bases: TGTGCCGGCAGCCAAGAACAGTTTAACTATGGCTACACCTTC. Protein product: CAGSQEQFNYGYTF.

The chain is built from TRBV20-1 and TRBJ2-5, with D possibly matching TRBD2 (6 bases). Looked up from germline, CDR1 is DFQATT and CDR2 is SNEGSKA (reference sequence). The CDR3 consists of 13 residues. V lost 3 bases, J lost 5 bases, and 13 bases lay in between. CDR3 nucleotide sequence: TGCAGTGCTAGTGAGACTAGACGGGAGACCCAGTACTTC. Translated, it gives CSASETRRETQYF.

The chain combines TRBV4-3 with TRBJ2-5, with D tentatively TRBD2 (6 bases). Germline loops: CDR1 LGHNA, CDR2 YSLEER. The CDR3 runs to 17 residues. V dropped 2 bases and J dropped 2 bases, with 18 bases sitting between them. CDR3 nucleotides: TGCGCCAGCAGCCAAAGTCCGCCGGGGGTGTCTCAAGAGACCCAGTACTTC. Protein: CASSQSPPGVSQETQYF.

In its sample, this clonotype was seen a few times. This chain links TRBV28 with TRBJ2-7; TRBD1 or TRBD2 may be the D gene (5 bases each). Trimming left V 6 bases short and J 0 bases short, with 12 bases between. This CDR3 is built from 14 residues. CDR1 and CDR2 (germline): MDHEN, SYDVKM. The CDR3 spells CASREGRSSYEQYF. The CDR3 DNA is TGTGCCAGCAGAGAGGGGCGAAGCTCCTACGAGCAGTACTTC.

Turning to this clonotype: Its ends do not fully match the called genes, so a read error is possible. This chain connects TRBV6-1 to TRBJ1-1; D is uncertain. The CDR3 is made up of 15 amino acids. The V gene's germline CDR1 is MNHNS and CDR2 SASEGT. This chain's CDR3 is CTSSEGKGLSAEAFF. CDR3 in DNA: TGTACCAGCAGTGAAGGGAAAGGATTATCGGCCGAAGCTTTCTTT.

This clonotype turned up a few times. The chain combines TRBV29-1 with TRBJ1-3, with D possibly matching TRBD1 (5 bases). Germline V CDR1 and CDR2: SQVTM, ANQGSEA. V gave up 8 bases and J gave up 2 bases, with 10 bases separating them. The length of the CDR3 is 12 residues. DNA of the CDR3: TGCAGCATAGGGGTGGCTGGAAACACCATATATTTT. Encoded protein: CSIGVAGNTIYF.